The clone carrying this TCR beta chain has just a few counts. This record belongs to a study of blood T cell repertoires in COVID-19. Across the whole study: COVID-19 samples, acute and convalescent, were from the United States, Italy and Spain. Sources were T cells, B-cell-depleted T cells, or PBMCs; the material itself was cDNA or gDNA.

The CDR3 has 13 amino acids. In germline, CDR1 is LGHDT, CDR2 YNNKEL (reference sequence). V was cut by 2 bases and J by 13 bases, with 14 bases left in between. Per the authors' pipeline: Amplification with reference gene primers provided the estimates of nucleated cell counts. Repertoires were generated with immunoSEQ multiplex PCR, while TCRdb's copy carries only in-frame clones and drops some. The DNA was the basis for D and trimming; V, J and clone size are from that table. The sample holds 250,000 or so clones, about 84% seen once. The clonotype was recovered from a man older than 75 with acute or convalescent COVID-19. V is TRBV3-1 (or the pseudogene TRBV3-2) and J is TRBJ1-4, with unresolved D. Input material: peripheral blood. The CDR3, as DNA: TGTGCCAGCAGCCAAACGCCGGGAGTGGGACTGTTTTTT. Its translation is CASSQTPGVGLFF.